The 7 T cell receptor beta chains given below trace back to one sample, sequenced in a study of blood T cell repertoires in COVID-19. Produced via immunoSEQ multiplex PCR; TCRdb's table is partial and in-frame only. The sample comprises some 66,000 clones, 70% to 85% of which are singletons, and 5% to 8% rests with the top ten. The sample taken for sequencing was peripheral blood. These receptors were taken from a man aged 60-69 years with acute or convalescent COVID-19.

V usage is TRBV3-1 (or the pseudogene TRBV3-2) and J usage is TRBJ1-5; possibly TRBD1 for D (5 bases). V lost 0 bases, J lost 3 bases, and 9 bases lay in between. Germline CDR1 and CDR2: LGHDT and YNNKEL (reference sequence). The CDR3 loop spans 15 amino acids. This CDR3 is CASSQDTGYNQPQHF. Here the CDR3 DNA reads TGTGCCAGCAGCCAAGACACAGGCTACAATCAGCCCCAGCATTTT.

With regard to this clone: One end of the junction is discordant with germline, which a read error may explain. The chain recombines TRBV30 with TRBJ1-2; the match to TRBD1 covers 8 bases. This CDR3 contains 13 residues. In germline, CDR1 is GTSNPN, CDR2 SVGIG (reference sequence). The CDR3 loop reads CAWSVGQGARYTF. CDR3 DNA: TGTGCTTGGAGTGTAGGGCAGGGGGCGAGGTACACCTTC.

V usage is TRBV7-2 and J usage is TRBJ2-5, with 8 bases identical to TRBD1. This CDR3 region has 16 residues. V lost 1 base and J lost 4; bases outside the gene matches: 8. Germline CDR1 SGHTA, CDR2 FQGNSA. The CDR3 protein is CASSLEGQVRGETQYF. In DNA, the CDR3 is TGTGCCAGCAGCTTAGAGGGACAGGTTCGAGGAGAGACCCAGTACTTC.

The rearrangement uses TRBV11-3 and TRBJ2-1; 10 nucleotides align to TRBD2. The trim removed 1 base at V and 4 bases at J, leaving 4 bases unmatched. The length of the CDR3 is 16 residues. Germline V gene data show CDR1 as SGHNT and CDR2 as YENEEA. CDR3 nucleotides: TGTGCCAGCAGCTTAGGTGGACTAGCGGTATACAATGAGCAGTTCTTC. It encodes CASSLGGLAVYNEQFF. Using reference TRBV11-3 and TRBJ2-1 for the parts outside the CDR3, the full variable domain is EAGVVQSPRYKIIEKKQPVAFWCNPISGHNTLYWYLQNLGQGPELLIRYENEEAVDDSQLPKDRFSAERLKGVDSTLKIQPAELGDSAVYLCASSLGGLAVYNEQFFGPGTRLTVL.

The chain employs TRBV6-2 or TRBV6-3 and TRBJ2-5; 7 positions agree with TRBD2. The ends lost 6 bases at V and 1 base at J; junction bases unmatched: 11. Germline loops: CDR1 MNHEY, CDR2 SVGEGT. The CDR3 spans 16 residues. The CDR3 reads CASSDPGGPSQETQYF. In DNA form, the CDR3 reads TGTGCCAGCAGCGATCCGGGGGGTCCCTCCCAAGAGACCCAGTACTTC.

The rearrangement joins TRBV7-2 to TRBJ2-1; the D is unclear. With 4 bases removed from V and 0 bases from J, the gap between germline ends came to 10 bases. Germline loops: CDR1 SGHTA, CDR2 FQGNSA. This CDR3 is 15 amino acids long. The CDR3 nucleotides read TGTGCCAGCAGCTCCGACTCACGCTCCTACAATGAGCAGTTCTTC. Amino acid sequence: CASSSDSRSYNEQFF.

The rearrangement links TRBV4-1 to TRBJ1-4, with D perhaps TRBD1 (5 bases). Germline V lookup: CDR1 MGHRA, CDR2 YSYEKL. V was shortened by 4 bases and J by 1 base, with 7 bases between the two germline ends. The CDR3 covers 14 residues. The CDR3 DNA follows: TGCGCCAGCAGCCTCACAGGAACTAATGAAAAACTGTTTTTT. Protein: CASSLTGTNEKLFF.